This TCR beta chain was documented in a study of neurological immune-mediated disorders. Study-level background: The study included approximately 34 multiple sclerosis patients, approximately 30 relapsing-remitting and 3 secondary progressive.

From 15-18 subjects, over 190 million TCR-beta sequences were obtained in each sequencing run. TCRdb ran MiXCR on the 5' RACE reads and lists one entry per CDR3 protein. The sample yields some 66,000 distinct CDR3 sequences, under 5% seen once. Stored at -80 C, 2 million PBMCs were the source of the unsorted libraries. Points from the study as a whole: None of the CDR3 amino acid sequences of expanded clones recurred across subjects, suggesting private repertoires in all groups.

A few counts support this clonotype. Its specificity is not known. One end of the junction does not line up with germline, which may come from a read error. This clonotype originated in a man younger than 40 with multiple sclerosis. The sequencing input was PBMCs.

The CDR3 nucleotides are TGCGCCAGCAGCCGCGCTTCTTCTTCACCCCTCAACTTT. Protein: CASSRASSSPLNF. The chain is built from TRBV5-1 and TRBJ1-6; no reliable D call. Looked up from germline, CDR1 is SGHRS and CDR2 is YFSETQ. The CDR3 is 13 amino acids.